One T cell receptor beta chain is described in this entry. Its antigen is not known. Each TCR beta library was made by quantitative 5'-RACE that incorporated molecular barcodes. MiXCR, run by TCRdb on the 5' RACE reads, gives a single entry per CDR3 protein. In the table there are about 360,000 distinct CDR3 sequences, roughly 22% of which are singletons. This sample is part of a study of CD8 T cells in ankylosing spondylitis. Study observations and caveats: There were earlier reports of some motif variants in reactive arthritis synovial fluid and blood.

V was clipped by 6 bases and J by 3 bases, with 14 bases between them. Germline CDR1 is WNHNN and CDR2 is SYGVQD (reference sequence). This CDR3 contains 15 residues. Sequencing was done on a sample of blood, either unsorted or a sorted T cell fraction (not recorded which). This sequence joins TRBV10-1 and TRBJ2-2; D unclear. This receptor was identified in a male donor with ankylosing spondylitis or in good health (not recorded which). CDR3 DNA sequence: TGCGCCAGCAGCCAACGTCCGGGTCACACCGGGGAGCTGTTTTTT. Translation gives CASSQRPGHTGELFF.